This T cell receptor beta chain appears in the sequencing data of a study of CD4 T cells in relation to SARS-CoV-2 and coronaviruses. Overall study: ViraFEST: approximately eleven-day antigen culture of PBMCs, then TCR beta CDR3 sequencing. Negative control cultures got HIV-1 Nef peptides or no peptide.

Only in-frame clones appear in the TCRdb table, and some are missing; sequencing was by immunoSEQ multiplex PCR. The data contain just over 15,000 clones, around 80% of them singletons. Worth noting for this clone: No antigen is known for it.

Before the COVID-19 pandemic, during about 2011-2018, CD4+ T cells were taken from unexposed donors. After about 10 days of culture, CD4+ T cells were isolated. J gave up 3 bases and V 4 bases, and 3 bases lay outside the gene matches. From germline, CDR1 is SGHRS and CDR2 YFSETQ. CDR3 size: 13 residues. The chain links TRBV5-1 to TRBJ2-7, with 8 bases identical to TRBD1. Sequencing used CD4+ T cells from PBMCs, cultured in vitro. The clonotype comes from a human donor in good health. The CDR3 DNA follows: TGCGCCAGCAGCGAGGGACAGGACTACGAGCAGTACTTC. It yields the protein CASSEGQDYEQYF.